The 4 T cell receptor beta chains below come from one sample, sequenced in a study of identical twins. TCRdb used MiXCR to reprocess the 5' RACE reads, holding one entry per CDR3 protein. The data show approximately 490,000 distinct CDR3 sequences, 20% to 25% seen once. In addition, the sample was reused for a study of yellow fever vaccine responses in identical twins.

The sequencing input was CD4+ T cells sorted from blood. Receptors originate from a woman aged 18-29 years in good health.

The CDR3 spells CASSLYGRADDEQFF. In DNA form, the CDR3 reads TGTGCCAGCAGCTTATACGGGAGGGCCGACGATGAGCAGTTCTTC. V usage is TRBV7-3 and J usage is TRBJ2-1; 8 nucleotides agree with TRBD2. The CDR3 is 15 residues long. J gave up 8 bases and V 2 bases, and 8 bases lay outside the gene matches. Per the germline V gene, CDR1 is SGHTA and CDR2 is FQGTGA.

This clonotype was found many times. The rearrangement uses TRBV5-1 and TRBJ1-2, with D possibly TRBD1 on 6 matching bases. The CDR3 length is 15 residues. The ends were cut back, 0 bases at V and 2 bases at J, with 11 bases in the middle. The germline gives CDR1 SGHRS, CDR2 YFSETQ. CDR3 sequence: CASSLALDRNYGYTF. In nucleotides, the CDR3 is TGCGCCAGCAGCTTGGCCCTGGACAGAAACTATGGCTACACCTTC.

In this sample, this clonotype turned up a few times. V is TRBV20-1 and J is TRBJ2-7; tentatively, D is TRBD2 (5 bases). The CDR3 covers 11 residues. Trimming removed 0 bases from V and 5 bases from J, with 5 bases in between. Germline CDR1 and CDR2: DFQATT and SNEGSKA (reference sequence). The CDR3 bases are TGCAGTGCTAGAGAAGCGGACGAGCAGTACTTC. This gives the protein CSAREADEQYF.

This clonotype has only a few counts. This chain uses TRBV6-1 with TRBJ2-7, with 7 bases fitting TRBD1. There are 14 residues in the CDR3. With V trimmed by 3 bases and J by 2 bases, 4 bases remained unmatched. Germline CDR1 is MNHNS and CDR2 is SASEGT. The CDR3 DNA sequence: TGTGCCAGCAGTGAGGGACAGACAGCCTACGAGCAGTACGTC. Translated: CASSEGQTAYEQYV.